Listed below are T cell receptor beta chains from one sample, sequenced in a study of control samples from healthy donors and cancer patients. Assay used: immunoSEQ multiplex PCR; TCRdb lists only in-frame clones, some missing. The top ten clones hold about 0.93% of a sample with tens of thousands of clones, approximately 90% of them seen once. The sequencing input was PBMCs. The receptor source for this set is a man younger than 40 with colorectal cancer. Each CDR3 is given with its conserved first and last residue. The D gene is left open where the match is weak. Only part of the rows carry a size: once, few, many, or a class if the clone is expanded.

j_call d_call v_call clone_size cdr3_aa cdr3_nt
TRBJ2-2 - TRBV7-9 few CASMVEVTGELFF TGTGCCAGCATGGTAGAAGTCACCGGGGAGCTGTTTTTT
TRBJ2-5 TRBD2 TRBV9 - CASSALLASETQYF TGTGCCAGCAGCGCTCTACTAGCGAGTGAGACCCAGTACTTC
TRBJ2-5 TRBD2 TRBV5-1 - CASRGTSGVQETQYF TGCGCCAGCAGAGGGACTAGCGGGGTTCAAGAGACCCAGTACTTC
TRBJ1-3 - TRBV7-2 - CASSLADGNTIYF TGTGCCAGCAGCTTAGCGGACGGGAACACCATATATTTT
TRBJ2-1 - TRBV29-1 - CSVGSQGNEQFF TGCAGCGTTGGATCTCAGGGCAATGAGCAGTTCTTC
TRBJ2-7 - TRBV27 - CASSLVGDRSYEQYF TGTGCCAGCAGTTTAGTAGGGGATAGATCCTACGAGCAGTACTTC
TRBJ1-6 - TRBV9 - CASSPRQGGSPLHF TGTGCCAGCAGCCCCCGGCAGGGTGGGTCACCCCTCCACTTT
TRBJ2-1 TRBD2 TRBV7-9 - CASSLGTSDYNEQFF TGTGCCAGCAGCTTAGGGACTAGCGACTACAATGAGCAGTTCTTC
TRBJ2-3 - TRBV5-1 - CASSLARPSTDTQYF TGCGCCAGCAGCTTGGCGAGACCCAGCACAGATACGCAGTATTTT
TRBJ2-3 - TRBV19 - CASSVAPITDTQYF TGTGCCAGTAGTGTAGCTCCGATAACAGATACGCAGTATTTT
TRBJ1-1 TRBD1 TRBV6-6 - CASSSFRDRNTEAFF TGTGCCAGCAGTTCCTTCCGGGACAGAAACACTGAAGCTTTCTTT
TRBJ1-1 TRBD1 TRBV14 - CASSSLDQGVTEAFF TGTGCCAGCAGCTCCCTCGACCAGGGGGTTACTGAAGCTTTCTTT
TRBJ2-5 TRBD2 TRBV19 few CASSLLAGETQYF TGTGCCAGTAGTTTACTAGCGGGAGAGACCCAGTACTTC
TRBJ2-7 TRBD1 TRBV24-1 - CATSDPRQGGTYEQYF TGTGCCACCAGTGATCCCAGACAGGGGGGGACCTACGAGCAGTACTTC
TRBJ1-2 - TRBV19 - CASSIVKDYGYTF TGTGCCAGTAGTATAGTCAAGGATTATGGCTACACCTTC
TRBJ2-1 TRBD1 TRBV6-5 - CASTEDRGNDEQFF TGTGCCAGCACCGAGGACAGGGGAAATGATGAGCAGTTCTTC
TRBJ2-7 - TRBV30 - CAWTPSPNYEQYF TGTGCCTGGACCCCAAGTCCAAACTACGAGCAGTACTTC
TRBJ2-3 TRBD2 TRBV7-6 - CASSLGERRGEQYF TGTGCCAGCAGCTTAGGGGAACGGCGGGGGGAGCAGTATTTT
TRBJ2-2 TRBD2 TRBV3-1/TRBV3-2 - CASSPSGGITGELFF TGTGCCAGCAGCCCTAGCGGGGGGATCACCGGGGAGCTGTTTTTT